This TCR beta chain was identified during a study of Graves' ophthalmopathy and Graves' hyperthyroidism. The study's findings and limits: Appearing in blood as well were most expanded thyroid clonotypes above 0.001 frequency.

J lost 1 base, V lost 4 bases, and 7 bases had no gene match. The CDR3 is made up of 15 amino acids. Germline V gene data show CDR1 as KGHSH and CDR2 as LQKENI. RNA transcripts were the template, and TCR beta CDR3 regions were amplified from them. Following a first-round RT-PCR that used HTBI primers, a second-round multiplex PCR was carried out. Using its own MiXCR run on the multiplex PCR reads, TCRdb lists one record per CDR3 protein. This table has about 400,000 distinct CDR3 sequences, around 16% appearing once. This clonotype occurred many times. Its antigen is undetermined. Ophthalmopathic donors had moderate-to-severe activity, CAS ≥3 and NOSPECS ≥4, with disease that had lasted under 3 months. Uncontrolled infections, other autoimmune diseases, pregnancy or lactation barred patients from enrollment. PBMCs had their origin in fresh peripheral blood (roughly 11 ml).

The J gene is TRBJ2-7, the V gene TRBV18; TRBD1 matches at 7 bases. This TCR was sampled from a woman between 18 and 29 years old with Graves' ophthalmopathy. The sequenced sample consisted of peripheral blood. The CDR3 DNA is TGTGCCAGCTCACGACAGGGCGTACTTTCCTACGAGCAGTACTTC. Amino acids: CASSRQGVLSYEQYF.